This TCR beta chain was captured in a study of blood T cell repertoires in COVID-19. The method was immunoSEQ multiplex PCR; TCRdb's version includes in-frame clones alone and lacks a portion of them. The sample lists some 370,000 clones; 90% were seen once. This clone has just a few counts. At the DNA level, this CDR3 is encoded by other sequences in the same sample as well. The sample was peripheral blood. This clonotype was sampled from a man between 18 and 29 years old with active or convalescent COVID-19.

The CDR3 DNA follows: TGTGCCAGTAGTAGTACAGTGAACACTGAAGCTTTCTTT. This gives the protein CASSSTVNTEAFF. The gene calls are TRBV19 and TRBJ1-1; D is unclear. The V gene's germline CDR1 is LNHDA and CDR2 SQIVND (reference sequence). This CDR3 region has 13 residues. Trimming cost V 4 bases and J 0 bases, with 6 bases left between them. The complete variable domain, with remaining parts taken from reference TRBV19 and TRBJ1-1, reads DGGITQSPKYLFRKEGQNVTLSCEQNLNHDAMYWYRQDPGQGLRLIYYSQIVNDFQKGDIAEGYSVSREKKESFPLTVTSAQKNPTAFYLCASSSTVNTEAFFGQGTRLTVV.